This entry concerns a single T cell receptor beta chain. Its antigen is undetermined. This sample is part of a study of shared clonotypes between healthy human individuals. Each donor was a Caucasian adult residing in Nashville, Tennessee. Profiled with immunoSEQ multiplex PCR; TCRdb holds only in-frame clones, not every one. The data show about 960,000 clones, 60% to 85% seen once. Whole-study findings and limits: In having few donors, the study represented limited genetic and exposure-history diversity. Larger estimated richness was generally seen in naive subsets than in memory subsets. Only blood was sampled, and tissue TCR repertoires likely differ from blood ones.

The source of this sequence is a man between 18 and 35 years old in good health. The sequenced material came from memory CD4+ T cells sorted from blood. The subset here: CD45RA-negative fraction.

As DNA, the CDR3 is TGTGCCAACCAGCGGGGGGAAGGTGGCAATCAGCCCCAGCATTTT. Translation: CANQRGEGGNQPQHF. The chain carries TRBV10-3 and TRBJ1-5; possibly TRBD1 for D (5 bases). Germline CDR1 is ENHRY and CDR2 is SYGVKD. CDR3 length equals 15 residues. V was clipped by 10 bases and J by 2 bases, with 18 bases between them.